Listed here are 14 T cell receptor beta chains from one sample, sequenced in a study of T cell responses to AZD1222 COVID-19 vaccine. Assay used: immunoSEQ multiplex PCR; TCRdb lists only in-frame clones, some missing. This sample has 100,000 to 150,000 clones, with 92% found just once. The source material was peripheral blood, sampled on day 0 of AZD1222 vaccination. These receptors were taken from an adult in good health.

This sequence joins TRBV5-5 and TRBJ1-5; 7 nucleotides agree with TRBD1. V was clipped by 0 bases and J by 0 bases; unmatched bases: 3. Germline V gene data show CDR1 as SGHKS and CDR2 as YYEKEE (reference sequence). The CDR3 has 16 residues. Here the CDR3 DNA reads TGTGCCAGCAGCTTGGCTTCAGGGGGTAGCAATCAGCCCCAGCATTTT. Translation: CASSLASGGSNQPQHF.

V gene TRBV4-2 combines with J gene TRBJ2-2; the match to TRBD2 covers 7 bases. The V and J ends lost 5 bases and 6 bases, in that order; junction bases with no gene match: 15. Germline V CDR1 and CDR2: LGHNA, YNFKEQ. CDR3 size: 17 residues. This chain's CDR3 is CASSYDAGTTGSGELFF. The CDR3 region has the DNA TGTGCCAGCAGCTACGACGCCGGGACTACTGGGTCCGGGGAGCTGTTTTTT.

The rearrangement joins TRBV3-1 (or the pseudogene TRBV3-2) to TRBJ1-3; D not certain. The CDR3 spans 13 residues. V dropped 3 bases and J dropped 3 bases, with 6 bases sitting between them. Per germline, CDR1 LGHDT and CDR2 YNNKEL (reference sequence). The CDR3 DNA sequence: TGTGCCAGCAGCCACGGGGATGGAAACACCATATATTTT. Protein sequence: CASSHGDGNTIYF.

In DNA form, the CDR3 reads TGCGCCAGCAGCTTTGGGACTAGCGGTACAGATACGCAGTATTTT. This encodes CASSFGTSGTDTQYF. This chain uses TRBV5-1 with TRBJ2-3; the match to TRBD2 covers 11 bases. The CDR3 is made up of 15 amino acids. Trimming took 2 bases from V and 3 from J; bases not matched to a gene: 2. From germline, CDR1 is SGHRS and CDR2 YFSETQ.

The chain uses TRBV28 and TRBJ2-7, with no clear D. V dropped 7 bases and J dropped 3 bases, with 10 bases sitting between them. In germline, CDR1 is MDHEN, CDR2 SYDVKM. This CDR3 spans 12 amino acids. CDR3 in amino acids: CASTTSHYEQYF. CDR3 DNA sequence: TGTGCCAGCACCACTTCCCACTACGAGCAGTACTTC.

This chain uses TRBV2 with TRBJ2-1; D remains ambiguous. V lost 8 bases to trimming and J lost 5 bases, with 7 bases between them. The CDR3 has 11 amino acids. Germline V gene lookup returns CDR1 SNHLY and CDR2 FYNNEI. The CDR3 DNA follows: TGTGCCAGCGGCGGAAACAATGAGCAGTTCTTC. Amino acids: CASGGNNEQFF. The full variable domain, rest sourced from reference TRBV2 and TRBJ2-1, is EPEVTQTPSHQVTQMGQEVILRCVPISNHLYFYWYRQILGQKVEFLVSFYNNEISEKSEIFDDQFSVERPDGSNFTLKIRSTKLEDSAMYFCASGGNNEQFFGPGTRLTVL.

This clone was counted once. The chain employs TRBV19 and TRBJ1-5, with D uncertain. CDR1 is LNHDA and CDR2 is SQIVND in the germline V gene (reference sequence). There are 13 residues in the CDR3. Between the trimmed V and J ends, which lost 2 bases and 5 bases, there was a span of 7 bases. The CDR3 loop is CASSISGHQPQHF. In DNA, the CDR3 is TGTGCCAGTAGTATATCCGGGCATCAGCCCCAGCATTTT.

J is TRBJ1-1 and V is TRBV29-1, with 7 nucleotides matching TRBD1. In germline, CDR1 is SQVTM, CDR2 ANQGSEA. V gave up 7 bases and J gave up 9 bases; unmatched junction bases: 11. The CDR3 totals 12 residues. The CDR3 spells CSGRRQGGQAFF. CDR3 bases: TGCAGCGGTCGCCGACAGGGTGGGCAAGCTTTCTTT.

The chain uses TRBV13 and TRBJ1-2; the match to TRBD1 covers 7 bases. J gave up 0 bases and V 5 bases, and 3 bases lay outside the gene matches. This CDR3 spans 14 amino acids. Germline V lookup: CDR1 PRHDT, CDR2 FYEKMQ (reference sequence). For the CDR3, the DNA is TGTGCCAGCAGCCGGGACAGAGCTAACTATGGCTACACCTTC. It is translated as CASSRDRANYGYTF. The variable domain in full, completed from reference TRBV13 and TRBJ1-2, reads AAGVIQSPRHLIKEKRETATLKCYPIPRHDTVYWYQQGPGQDPQFLISFYEKMQSDKGSIPDRFSAQQFSDYHSELNMSSLELGDSALYFCASSRDRANYGYTFGSGTRLTVV.

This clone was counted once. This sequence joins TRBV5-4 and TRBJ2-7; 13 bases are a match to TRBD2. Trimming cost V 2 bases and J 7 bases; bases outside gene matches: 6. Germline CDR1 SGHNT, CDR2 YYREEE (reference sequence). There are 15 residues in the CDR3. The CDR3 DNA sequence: TGTGCCAGCAGCTTAGGACTAGCGGGAGTCGGGGAGCAGTACTTC. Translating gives CASSLGLAGVGEQYF.

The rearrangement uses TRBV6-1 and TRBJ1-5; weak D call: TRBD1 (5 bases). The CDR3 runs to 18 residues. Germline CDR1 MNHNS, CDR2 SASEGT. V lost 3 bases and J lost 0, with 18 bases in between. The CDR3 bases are TGTGCCAGCAGTGAGGCTAGTATGACAGTCTATAGCAATCAGCCCCAGCATTTT. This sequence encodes CASSEASMTVYSNQPQHF.

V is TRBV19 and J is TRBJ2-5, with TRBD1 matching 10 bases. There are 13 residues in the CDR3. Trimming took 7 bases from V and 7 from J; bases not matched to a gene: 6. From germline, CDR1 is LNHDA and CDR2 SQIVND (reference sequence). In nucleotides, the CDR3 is TGTGCCAGTACCTGGACAGGGGGTAGGACCCAGTACTTC. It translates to CASTWTGGRTQYF.

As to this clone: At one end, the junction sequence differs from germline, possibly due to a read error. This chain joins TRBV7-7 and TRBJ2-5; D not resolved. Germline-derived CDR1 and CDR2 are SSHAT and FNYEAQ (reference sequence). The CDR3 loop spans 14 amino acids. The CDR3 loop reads CASSLRRIQETQYF. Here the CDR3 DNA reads TGTGCTAGCAGCTTACGGCGGATCCAAGAGACCCAGTACTTC.

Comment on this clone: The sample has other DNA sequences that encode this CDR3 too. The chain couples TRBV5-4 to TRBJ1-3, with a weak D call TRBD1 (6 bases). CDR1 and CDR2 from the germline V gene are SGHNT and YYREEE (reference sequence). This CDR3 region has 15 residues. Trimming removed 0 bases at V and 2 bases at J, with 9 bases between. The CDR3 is CASSLEAGAGNTIYF. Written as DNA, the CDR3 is TGTGCCAGCAGCTTGGAAGCAGGGGCTGGAAACACCATATATTTT.